The 7 T cell receptor beta chains reported below all come from one sample, sequenced in a study of regulatory and conventional T cells in RAG deficiency. Profiling relied on immunoSEQ multiplex PCR, and the TCRdb table lists in-frame clones only, not all of them. The sample yields some 35,000 clones, roughly three quarters seen once. The sorted conventional CD4+ T cells were CD25-low and CD127-high, with genomic DNA sequenced. The same data also contributed to another study, on regulatory T cells. That work adds: Amplification used 52 TRBV primers and 13 TRBJ primers.

The sequenced sample was CD4+ effector T cells sorted from blood. The receptors originated from a human donor in good health.

This chain links TRBV5-6 with TRBJ2-3; 8 nucleotides match TRBD1. CDR3 length equals 15 residues. Germline V CDR1 and CDR2: SGHDT, YYEEEE. The V and J ends lost 4 bases and 6 bases, in that order; junction bases with no gene match: 10. The CDR3 coding sequence is TGTGCCAGCAGCCGGGGGCAGGGGGCGCAGGATACGCAGTATTTT. Its protein is CASSRGQGAQDTQYF.

The chain uses TRBV6-5 and TRBJ2-7; 8 bases line up with TRBD2. In germline, CDR1 is MNHEY, CDR2 SVGAGI. The CDR3 has 15 amino acids. V lost 2 bases and J lost 2; bases outside the gene matches: 5. The CDR3 bases are TGTGCCAGCAGTTACGCGGGGGGAAATACCTACGAGCAGTACTTC. Protein sequence: CASSYAGGNTYEQYF.

This clone turned up a few times. The chain uses TRBV28 and TRBJ1-1; 9 bases map to TRBD1. V dropped 6 bases and J dropped 0; count of bases not matched to a gene: 8. This CDR3 comprises 16 residues. Germline V gives CDR1 MDHEN, CDR2 SYDVKM. Here the CDR3 DNA reads TGTGCCAGCAGCCCATATTACAGGGGGCTGAACACTGAAGCTTTCTTT. It translates to CASSPYYRGLNTEAFF.

The chain employs TRBV6-6 and TRBJ1-1, with D uncertain. The CDR3 contains 14 residues. Trimming took off 8 bases at V and 1 base at J, with 14 bases between the two ends. The germline V gene has CDR1 MNHNY and CDR2 SVGAGI (reference sequence). The CDR3 is CASRFEQGNTEAFF. For the CDR3, the DNA is TGTGCCAGCCGGTTCGAACAAGGGAACACTGAAGCTTTCTTT.

This clone was counted between two and nine times. The V call is TRBV10-3, the J call TRBJ1-6, with unresolved D. The germline V gene has CDR1 ENHRY and CDR2 SYGVKD. This CDR3 contains 13 residues. V was pared by 3 bases and J by 8 bases, with 8 bases between. The CDR3 DNA sequence: TGTGCCATCAGTGAATTTTCGGATTCACCCCTCCACTTT. Its translation is CAISEFSDSPLHF.

This chain links TRBV27 with TRBJ1-5; no clear D gene. V lost 6 bases and J 3 bases, leaving 15 bases between the germline ends. CDR3 size: 15 residues. CDR1 and CDR2 from the germline V gene are MNHEY and SMNVEV (reference sequence). CDR3 in amino acids: CASSPQPELNQPQHF. The CDR3 nucleotides read TGTGCCAGCAGCCCCCAACCGGAACTCAATCAGCCCCAGCATTTT.

The rearrangement uses TRBV2 and TRBJ1-6, with D unresolved. V was cut by 2 bases and J by 2 bases, with 4 bases left in between. The CDR3 has 14 amino acids. Germline-derived CDR1 and CDR2 are SNHLY and FYNNEI. CDR3 protein: CASSESPYNSPLHF. As DNA, the CDR3 is TGTGCCAGCAGTGAAAGCCCCTATAATTCACCCCTCCACTTT.